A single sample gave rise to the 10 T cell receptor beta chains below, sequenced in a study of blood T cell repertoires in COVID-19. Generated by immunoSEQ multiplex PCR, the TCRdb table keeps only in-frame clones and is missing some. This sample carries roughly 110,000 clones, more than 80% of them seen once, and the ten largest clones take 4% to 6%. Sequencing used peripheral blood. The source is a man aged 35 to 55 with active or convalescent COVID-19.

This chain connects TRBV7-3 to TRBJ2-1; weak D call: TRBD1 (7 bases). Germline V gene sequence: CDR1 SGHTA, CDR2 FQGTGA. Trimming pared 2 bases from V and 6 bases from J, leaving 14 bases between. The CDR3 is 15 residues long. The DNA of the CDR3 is TGTGCCAGCAGCTTATGGCCAGGGGGGAGCAATGAGCAGTTCTTC. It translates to CASSLWPGGSNEQFF.

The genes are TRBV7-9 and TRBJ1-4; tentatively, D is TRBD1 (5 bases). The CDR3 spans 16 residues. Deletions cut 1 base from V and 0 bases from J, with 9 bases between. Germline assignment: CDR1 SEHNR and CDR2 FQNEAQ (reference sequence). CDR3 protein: CASSLVSGTTNEKLFF. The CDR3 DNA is TGTGCCAGCAGCTTAGTTTCAGGGACAACTAATGAAAAACTGTTTTTT.

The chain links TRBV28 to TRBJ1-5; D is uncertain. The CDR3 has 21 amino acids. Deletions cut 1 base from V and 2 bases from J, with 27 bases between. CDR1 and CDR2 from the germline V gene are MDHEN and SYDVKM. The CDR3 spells CASSLSFGPNLSSRRNQPQHF. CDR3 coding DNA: TGTGCCAGCAGTTTATCGTTTGGGCCCAATCTATCCTCTCGCCGCAATCAGCCCCAGCATTTT.

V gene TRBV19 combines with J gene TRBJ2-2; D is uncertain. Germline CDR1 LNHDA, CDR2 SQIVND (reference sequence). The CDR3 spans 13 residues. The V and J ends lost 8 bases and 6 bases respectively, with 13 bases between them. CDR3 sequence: CASLSGGAGELFF. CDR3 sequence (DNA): TGTGCCAGTCTGTCGGGTGGTGCCGGGGAGCTGTTTTTT.

The CDR3 DNA reads as TGTGCCAGCAGCCTCGGGAGGACCCAGTACTTC. Protein sequence: CASSLGRTQYF. The chain uses TRBV3-1 (or the pseudogene TRBV3-2) and TRBJ2-5; possible D gene TRBD2, 6 bases. Germline V CDR1 and CDR2: LGHDT, YNNKEL (reference sequence). CDR3 length: 11 residues. V gave up 4 bases and J gave up 7 bases, with 7 bases separating them.

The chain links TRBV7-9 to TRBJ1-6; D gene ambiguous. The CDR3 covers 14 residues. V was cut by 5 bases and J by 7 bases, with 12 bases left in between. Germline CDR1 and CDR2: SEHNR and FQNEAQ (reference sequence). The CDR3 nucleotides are TGTGCCAGCAGCCCCACAGCAGACAATTCACCCCTCCACTTT. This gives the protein CASSPTADNSPLHF.

The CDR3 DNA reads as TGCAGTGCTAGTAACCAGTTGAACACTGAAGCTTTCTTT. It is translated as CSASNQLNTEAFF. The rearrangement links TRBV20-1 to TRBJ1-1; D is unclear. Germline loops: CDR1 DFQATT, CDR2 SNEGSKA (reference sequence). CDR3 size: 13 residues. V lost 3 bases and J 0 bases, leaving 8 bases between the germline ends.

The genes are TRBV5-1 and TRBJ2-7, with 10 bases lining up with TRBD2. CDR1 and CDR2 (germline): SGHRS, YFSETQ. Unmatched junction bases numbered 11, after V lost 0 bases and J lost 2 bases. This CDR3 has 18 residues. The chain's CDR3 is CASSLEAMGLANTYEQYF. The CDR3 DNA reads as TGCGCCAGCAGCTTGGAGGCCATGGGACTAGCGAATACCTACGAGCAGTACTTC.

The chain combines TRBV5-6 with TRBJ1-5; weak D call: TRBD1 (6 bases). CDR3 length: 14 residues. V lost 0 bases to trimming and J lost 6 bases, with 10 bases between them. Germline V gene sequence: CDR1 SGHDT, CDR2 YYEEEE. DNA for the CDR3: TGTGCCAGCAGCTTGGGGCAGGGGAGTCAGCCCCAGCATTTT. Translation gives CASSLGQGSQPQHF.

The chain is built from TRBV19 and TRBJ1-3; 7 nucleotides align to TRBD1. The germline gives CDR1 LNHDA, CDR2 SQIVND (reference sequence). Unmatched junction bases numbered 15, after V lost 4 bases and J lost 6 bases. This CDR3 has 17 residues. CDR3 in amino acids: CASSKNYRGSGVNTIYF. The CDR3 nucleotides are TGTGCCAGTAGTAAGAACTACAGGGGTTCGGGTGTAAACACCATATATTTT.